The 31 T cell receptor beta chains below all came from one sample that was sequenced in a study of shared clonotypes between healthy human individuals (dated by TCRdb to about 2020). The library was made by the immunoSEQ multiplex PCR assay. TCRdb carries this immuneACCESS record with in-frame sequences only. Its versions omit some clonotypes, under half of them owing to an unresolved V gene in the studies checked, with the rest unexplained. A total of about 2.4 million clones appear in this sample, roughly 93% of them only once. Of the sample, about 0.39% is held by the ten largest clones. The specimen sequenced was naive CD4+ T cells from PBMCs. Taken with the paper, the label for cell subset or site translates to: CD45RA+ positively selected. The receptors come from a man between 18 and 35 years old in good health. Some clones in this sample may be carry-over from other donors' samples.

The chain recombines TRBV30 with TRBJ1-6; 10 positions match TRBD1. The CDR3 contains 17 residues. V trimming: 1 base; J trimming: 8 bases; junction bases outside the gene matches: 11. Germline CDR1 reads GTSNPN; CDR2 reads SVGIG (reference sequence). DNA of the CDR3: TGTGCCTGGAGTGGGGACAGGGGATCCCTTTTTGATTCACCCCTCCACTTT. Translating it yields CAWSGDRGSLFDSPLHF. Together with reference TRBV30 and TRBJ1-6, the CDR3 gives the full variable domain: SQTIHQWPATLVQPVGSPLSLECTVEGTSNPNLYWYRQAAGRGLQLLFYSVGIGQISSEVPQNLSASRPQDRQFILSSKKLLLSDSGFYLCAWSGDRGSLFDSPLHFGNGTRLTVT.

The chain links TRBV5-1 to TRBJ2-6; D uncertain. V dropped 2 bases and J dropped 0 bases, with 12 bases sitting between them. Germline CDR1 reads SGHRS; CDR2 reads YFSETQ. This CDR3 comprises 17 residues. The CDR3 DNA is TGCGCCAGCAGCTTCTTCTGGACGGGCTCTGGGGCCAACGTCCTGACTTTC. As protein: CASSFFWTGSGANVLTF.

The rearrangement links TRBV6-1 to TRBJ2-1; possible D gene TRBD2, 5 bases. Germline V CDR1 and CDR2: MNHNS, SASEGT. CDR3 length equals 13 residues. V was trimmed by 2 bases and J by 7 bases, leaving 9 bases between them. CDR3 sequence reads: CASSETRGNEQFF. The DNA for the CDR3 is TGTGCCAGCAGTGAAACGCGAGGGAATGAGCAGTTCTTC.

This chain joins TRBV5-1 and TRBJ1-4; D gene ambiguous. Germline CDR1 and CDR2: SGHRS and YFSETQ. There are 16 residues in the CDR3. The V gene lost 1 base and the J gene lost 0 bases, with 10 bases spanning the gap. CDR3 sequence: CASSLWGPTTNEKLFF. CDR3 bases: TGCGCCAGCAGCTTGTGGGGTCCTACAACTAATGAAAAACTGTTTTTT.

This chain joins TRBV2 and TRBJ1-3, with D possibly TRBD1 on 5 matching bases. The ends were cut back, 4 bases at V and 4 bases at J, with 11 bases in the middle. Germline V gene data show CDR1 as SNHLY and CDR2 as FYNNEI. The CDR3 loop spans 14 amino acids. CDR3 loop: CASSAGSPGNTIYF. Written as DNA, the CDR3 is TGTGCCAGCAGTGCAGGGTCCCCAGGAAACACCATATATTTT.

This chain links TRBV7-8 with TRBJ1-5; D is undetermined. Germline CDR1 reads SGHVS; CDR2 reads FQNEAQ. The germline V and J ends were trimmed by 0 bases and 3 bases, with 9 bases remaining between them. The CDR3 is 15 amino acids. DNA for the CDR3: TGTGCCAGCAGCTTAGCCCGGGGTCTCAATCAGCCCCAGCATTTT. This gives the protein CASSLARGLNQPQHF.

The V gene is TRBV7-2, the J gene TRBJ1-1; D ambiguous. Germline-derived CDR1 and CDR2 are SGHTA and FQGNSA. CDR3 length: 14 amino acids. Deletions cut 5 bases from V and 1 base from J, with 11 bases between. As DNA, the CDR3 is TGTGCCAGCAGCGTCCGGGCCCCGAACACTGAAGCTTTCTTT. This translates into CASSVRAPNTEAFF.

The V gene is TRBV29-1, the J gene TRBJ2-2; 7 positions agree with TRBD1. Germline values: CDR1 SQVTM, CDR2 ANQGSEA. The V segment lost 1 base and the J segment 5 bases; nucleotides outside the gene matches: 7. The length of the CDR3 is 15 residues. The DNA of the CDR3 is TGCAGCGTTGAAGCCGGGACAGCTAGGACCGGGGAGCTGTTTTTT. This translates into CSVEAGTARTGELFF.

This chain connects TRBV30 to TRBJ2-5; TRBD2 is a possible D gene (5 bases). The germline gives CDR1 GTSNPN, CDR2 SVGIG (reference sequence). Trimming took 2 bases from V and 1 from J, leaving 14 bases between them. The CDR3 totals 15 residues. The CDR3 is CAWSLRRWAQETQYF. As DNA, the CDR3 is TGTGCCTGGAGTCTCCGGAGGTGGGCCCAAGAGACCCAGTACTTC.

The chain carries TRBV11-2 and TRBJ2-2, with D unresolved. Germline V gene data show CDR1 as SGHAT and CDR2 as FQNNGV. V gave up 6 bases and J gave up 9 bases, with 17 bases separating them. CDR3 length: 14 residues. CDR3 loop: CASRFGRGARELFF. The CDR3 coding sequence is TGTGCCAGCAGATTCGGACGAGGCGCCCGGGAGCTGTTTTTT.

This clone was counted only a few times. The rearrangement links TRBV4-1 to TRBJ1-4, with D perhaps matching TRBD1 (5 bases). Germline assignment: CDR1 MGHRA and CDR2 YSYEKL. The germline V and J ends were trimmed by 0 bases and 8 bases, with 22 bases remaining between them. CDR3 length equals 18 residues. The CDR3 DNA follows: TGCGCCAGCAGCCAAGATTCGCCCTTGGGTCAGGGAGGAGAAAAACTGTTTTTT. Its translation: CASSQDSPLGQGGEKLFF.

This chain connects TRBV2 to TRBJ2-5; 11 bases align to TRBD1. The J call is doubtful: the DNA matches TRBJ2-7 better. The CDR3 runs 14 residues. Germline V lookup: CDR1 SNHLY, CDR2 FYNNEI. The CDR3 loop is CASSPDRGRFEQYF. The CDR3 bases are TGTGCCAGCAGTCCGGACAGGGGGCGGTTCGAGCAGTACTTC.

This clone was observed a single time. This sequence joins TRBV28 and TRBJ2-2; 7 positions agree with TRBD2. The ends lost 6 bases at V and 6 bases at J; junction bases unmatched: 10. This CDR3 is built from 15 residues. Per the germline V gene, CDR1 is MDHEN and CDR2 is SYDVKM. In DNA, the CDR3 is TGTGCCAGCAGACCCAGCGGGGTTTCACCCGGGGAGCTGTTTTTT. It codes for CASRPSGVSPGELFF.

V and J are TRBV7-9 and TRBJ2-1; 11 bases fit TRBD2. Unmatched junction bases numbered 7, after V lost 5 bases and J lost 7 bases. Germline CDR1 and CDR2: SEHNR and FQNEAQ (reference sequence). The CDR3 runs to 15 residues. CDR3 amino acids: CASSIRLAGGNEQFF. In DNA, the CDR3 is TGTGCCAGCAGCATTCGGCTAGCGGGAGGAAATGAGCAGTTCTTC. Full variable domain (missing parts from reference TRBV7-9 and TRBJ2-1): DTGVSQNPRHKITKRGQNVTFRCDPISEHNRLYWYRQTLGQGPEFLTYFQNEAQLEKSRLLSDRFSAERPKGSFSTLEIQRTEQGDSAMYLCASSIRLAGGNEQFFGPGTRLTVL.

This chain connects TRBV5-1 to TRBJ2-1; D gene ambiguous. CDR3 length equals 12 residues. Germline CDR1 and CDR2: SGHRS and YFSETQ. Trimming cost V 4 bases and J 9 bases, with 11 bases left between them. The CDR3 DNA sequence: TGCGCCAGCAGCAGCGCCATGGGTGAGCAGTTCTTC. Protein: CASSSAMGEQFF.

J is TRBJ2-5 and V is TRBV30, with TRBD2 as a possible D gene (5 bases). The assigned J gene may be wrong: the sequence end matches TRBJ2-7 better. The germline gives CDR1 GTSNPN, CDR2 SVGIG (reference sequence). The CDR3 has 13 amino acids. The CDR3 loop is CAWSVGVSYEQYF. The CDR3 nucleotides read TGTGCCTGGAGTGTGGGAGTCTCCTACGAGCAGTACTTC.

The chain combines TRBV5-6 with TRBJ1-2, with a possible D match to TRBD1 (5 bases). The CDR3 has 13 amino acids. The germline V gene encodes CDR1 SGHDT and CDR2 YYEEEE. V lost 2 bases and J lost 8, with 13 bases in between. This CDR3 reads CASSLSGGEGYTF. The CDR3, as DNA: TGTGCCAGCAGCTTATCGGGGGGTGAGGGCTACACCTTC.

The V and J genes are TRBV5-1 and TRBJ2-3; a possible D gene is TRBD2 (7 bases). CDR1 and CDR2 from the germline V gene are SGHRS and YFSETQ. V lost 4 bases, J lost 3 bases, and 21 bases lay in between. This CDR3 contains 17 residues. In DNA, the CDR3 is TGCGCCAGCAGCCCCGGAGTTGAGCGGGACACGACAGATACGCAGTATTTT. As protein: CASSPGVERDTTDTQYF.

This clone was seen only once. The gene calls are TRBV10-3 and TRBJ2-1; 13 nucleotides line up with TRBD2. V dropped 4 bases and J dropped 6; count of bases not matched to a gene: 15. This CDR3 is 19 amino acids long. Germline CDR1 ENHRY, CDR2 SYGVKD. Written as DNA, the CDR3 is TGTGCCATCAGTGTTAAGGGACTAGCGGGATTTACCAAAACCAATGAGCAGTTCTTC. Protein: CAISVKGLAGFTKTNEQFF.

The chain is built from TRBV28 and TRBJ2-7, with 8 bases fitting TRBD1. The CDR3 totals 15 residues. The germline CDR1 and CDR2 sequences are MDHEN and SYDVKM. The J segment lost 3 bases and the V segment lost 2 bases, leaving 6 bases of the junction unmatched. CDR3 sequence: CASSLQGAGNYEQYF. Here the CDR3 DNA reads TGTGCCAGCAGTTTACAGGGGGCAGGGAACTACGAGCAGTACTTC. The whole variable domain, filled in from reference TRBV28 and TRBJ2-7, reads DVKVTQSSRYLVKRTGEKVFLECVQDMDHENMFWYRQDPGLGLRLIYFSYDVKMKEKGDIPEGYSVSREKKERFSLILESASTNQTSMYLCASSLQGAGNYEQYFGPGTRLTVT.

The chain combines TRBV4-1 with TRBJ2-7, with D hard to call. The CDR3 is 14 amino acids. V lost 8 bases, J lost 4 bases, and 18 bases lay in between. Germline V gene data show CDR1 as MGHRA and CDR2 as YSYEKL. CDR3 in amino acids: CASANLFKGYEQYF. CDR3 DNA: TGCGCCAGCGCTAACCTCTTTAAAGGATACGAGCAGTACTTC.

This chain joins TRBV9 and TRBJ2-3, with D uncertain. The length of the CDR3 is 15 residues. Per germline, CDR1 SGDLS and CDR2 YYNGEE. Trimming took off 4 bases at V and 4 bases at J, with 16 bases between the two ends. Written as DNA, the CDR3 is TGTGCCAGCAGCCCTCGGGTCGGCGTCCCAGATACGCAGTATTTT. As protein: CASSPRVGVPDTQYF. The full variable domain, its missing parts supplied by reference TRBV9 and TRBJ2-3, is DSGVTQTPKHLITATGQRVTLRCSPRSGDLSVYWYQQSLDQGLQFLIQYYNGEERAKGNILERFSAQQFPDLHSELNLSSLELGDSALYFCASSPRVGVPDTQYFGPGTRLTVL.

The gene calls are TRBV7-2 and TRBJ2-3; the D gene is possibly TRBD2 (5 bases). Germline assignment: CDR1 SGHTA and CDR2 FQGNSA. V lost 1 base and J 4 bases, leaving 12 bases between the germline ends. The length of the CDR3 is 15 residues. The CDR3 protein is CASSLVVGSADTQYF. CDR3 DNA: TGTGCCAGCAGCTTAGTGGTGGGGAGCGCAGATACGCAGTATTTT. The full variable domain, in which reference TRBV7-2 and TRBJ2-3 provide the parts outside the CDR3, is GAGVSQSPSNKVTEKGKDVELRCDPISGHTALYWYRQSLGQGLEFLIYFQGNSAPDKSGLPSDRFSAERTGGSVSTLTIQRTQQEDSAVYLCASSLVVGSADTQYFGPGTRLTVL.

The chain couples TRBV28 to TRBJ2-7, with 7 bases lining up with TRBD1. The J segment lost 3 bases and the V segment lost 8 bases, leaving 10 bases of the junction unmatched. CDR1 MDHEN and CDR2 SYDVKM come from the germline V gene. The CDR3 covers 14 residues. The CDR3 loop reads CASRDGTADYEQYF. In DNA form, the CDR3 reads TGTGCCAGCCGCGACGGGACAGCAGACTACGAGCAGTACTTC.

This CDR3 reads CASSPTGGHSSYNEQFF. CDR3 DNA sequence: TGTGCCAGCAGCCCTACAGGGGGCCATAGCTCCTACAATGAGCAGTTCTTC. The rearrangement links TRBV7-3 to TRBJ2-1; TRBD1 aligns across 9 bases. Germline CDR1 and CDR2: SGHTA and FQGTGA. This CDR3 comprises 17 residues. The trim removed 5 bases at V and 0 bases at J, leaving 8 bases unmatched.

With respect to this clone: The sample holds other DNA sequences that translate to the same CDR3. This CDR3 is CASSSPGQGSNQPQHF. CDR3 nucleotides: TGTGCCAGCAGTTCCCCGGGACAGGGGAGCAATCAGCCCCAGCATTTT. The chain carries TRBV28 and TRBJ1-5, with 10 bases aligning to TRBD1. This CDR3 contains 16 residues. Per germline, CDR1 MDHEN and CDR2 SYDVKM. J was trimmed by 1 base and V by 4 bases; bases with no gene match: 4.

Remarks on this clone: Other nucleotide sequences from this sample produce the same CDR3. The rearrangement links TRBV7-2 to TRBJ2-7, with no clear D. This CDR3 comprises 13 residues. The V gene's germline CDR1 is SGHTA and CDR2 FQGNSA. V was trimmed by 0 bases and J by 6 bases, leaving 9 bases between them. Here the CDR3 DNA reads TGTGCCAGCAGCTTAGCGGGATATGGCGAGCAGTACTTC. This sequence encodes CASSLAGYGEQYF.

This clone was picked up a small number of times. The J gene is TRBJ1-5, the V gene TRBV5-8; D gene ambiguous. The CDR3 has 13 amino acids. Per the germline V gene, CDR1 is SGHTS and CDR2 is YDEGEE. Trimming cost V 4 bases and J 6 bases, with 11 bases left between them. CDR3 DNA: TGTGCCAGCAGCCTCGGGCCGGGTCAGCCCCAGCATTTT. Its protein product is CASSLGPGQPQHF.

The rearrangement links TRBV7-8 to TRBJ2-1; 8 bases line up with TRBD2. Losses at the gene ends were 2 bases for V and 7 bases for J; bases not matched to a gene: 19. The CDR3 runs 19 residues. The germline V gene encodes CDR1 SGHVS and CDR2 FQNEAQ. CDR3 nucleotide sequence: TGTGCCAGCAGCTTAACTGCCACGGTGGGGAGCGGGAGTAATAATGAGCAGTTCTTC. Protein sequence: CASSLTATVGSGSNNEQFF.

The gene calls are TRBV19 and TRBJ2-3; D gene unclear. The germline CDR1 and CDR2 sequences are LNHDA and SQIVND (reference sequence). The germline V and J ends were trimmed by 2 bases and 0 bases, with 6 bases remaining between them. This CDR3 comprises 14 residues. CDR3 in DNA: TGTGCCAGTAGTATACACAGAAGCACAGATACGCAGTATTTT. Protein product: CASSIHRSTDTQYF.

As to this clone: The same CDR3 arises from other DNA sequences in this sample as well. The CDR3: CASSLNRLYGYTF. In DNA, the CDR3 is TGTGCCAGCAGTTTAAATAGGCTCTATGGCTACACCTTC. The V and J genes are TRBV27 and TRBJ1-2; the D is unclear. Trimming left V 2 bases short and J 4 bases short, with 8 bases between. The CDR3 is 13 amino acids. The germline CDR1 and CDR2 sequences are MNHEY and SMNVEV (reference sequence).